The 9 T cell receptor beta chains listed next were all sequenced from one sample in a study of T-cell reconstitution after alpha-beta-depleted transplantation in children. Unique molecular identifiers were built into the TCRbeta library. TCRdb ran MiXCR on the PCR reads and lists one entry per CDR3 protein. The profile covers just under 150,000 distinct CDR3 sequences, with 8.8% appearing a single time and 15% to 20% taken by the ten largest. The input for sequencing was PBMCs, mostly from graft donor cells, taken 180 days after TCRalphabeta/CD19-depleted stem cell transplant. The receptors derive from a female patient under 10 years old who had a stem cell transplant for congenital amegakaryocytic thrombocytopenia, so the T cells may come from the graft donor.

The CDR3 region is CSVPGTAGNTIYF. The CDR3, as DNA: TGCAGCGTCCCTGGGACAGCTGGAAACACCATATATTTT. The rearrangement uses TRBV29-1 and TRBJ1-3; 7 bases are a match to TRBD1. This CDR3 has 13 amino acids. V dropped 6 bases and J dropped 2; count of bases not matched to a gene: 4. Germline V CDR1 and CDR2: SQVTM, ANQGSEA.

In its sample, this clonotype was seen many times. This sequence joins TRBV15 and TRBJ2-7; 8 nucleotides match TRBD1. CDR1 LNHNV and CDR2 YYDKDF come from the germline V gene (reference sequence). Losses at the gene ends were 3 bases for V and 1 base for J; bases not matched to a gene: 8. The CDR3 is 16 amino acids. CDR3 coding DNA: TGTGCCACCAGCAGCCTCCGGGACAGGCGATCCTACGAGCAGTACTTC. Protein: CATSSLRDRRSYEQYF.

There are a few counts of this clonotype. The J gene is TRBJ2-3, the V gene TRBV20-1, with 11 nucleotides matching TRBD2. Unmatched junction bases numbered 7, after V lost 1 base and J lost 4 bases. The CDR3 length is 16 residues. Germline CDR1 reads DFQATT; CDR2 reads SNEGSKA (reference sequence). DNA of the CDR3: TGCAGTGCTAGAGGAACTAGCGGGGGAGCCGCAGATACGCAGTATTTT. This codes for CSARGTSGGAADTQYF.

This clonotype has at least ten counts. The chain uses TRBV5-1 and TRBJ2-1; D assignment may be TRBD1 or TRBD2 (5 bases each). The CDR3 loop spans 14 amino acids. The germline V gene has CDR1 SGHRS and CDR2 YFSETQ. The V and J ends lost 1 base and 3 bases respectively, with 8 bases between them. DNA of the CDR3: TGCGCCAGCAGCTTGTTTGGGGGCTACAATGAGCAGTTCTTC. Translation gives CASSLFGGYNEQFF. The whole variable domain, filled in from reference TRBV5-1 and TRBJ2-1, reads KAGVTQTPRYLIKTRGQQVTLSCSPISGHRSVSWYQQTPGQGLQFLFEYFSETQRNKGNFPGRFSGRQFSNSRSEMNVSTLELGDSALYLCASSLFGGYNEQFFGPGTRLTVL.

This clonotype occurred many times. The chain links TRBV23-1 to TRBJ2-5, with D hard to call. TRBV23-1 is labeled an ORF, and its function is uncertain. With 0 bases removed from V and 4 bases from J, the gap between germline ends came to 12 bases. The CDR3 totals 15 residues. The DNA of the CDR3 is TGCGCCAGCAGTCAATCGGTTTCAGGCGGAGAGACCCAGTACTTC. This sequence encodes CASSQSVSGGETQYF.

This clonotype was observed a handful of times. CDR3 bases: TGCAGTGCTCGACAGGGGTCGTTGAATGGCTACACCTTC. Protein product: CSARQGSLNGYTF. The chain has TRBV20-1 and TRBJ1-2, with 8 bases aligning to TRBD1. Trimming at V came to 5 bases and at J to 6 bases, leaving 8 bases not matched to a gene. This CDR3 has 13 amino acids. Germline values: CDR1 DFQATT, CDR2 SNEGSKA (reference sequence).

This clonotype was recorded many times. V usage is TRBV14 and J usage is TRBJ2-2; D is possibly TRBD1 (6 bases). The CDR3 runs 15 residues. The germline gives CDR1 SGHDN, CDR2 FVKESK. V was clipped by 0 bases and J by 4 bases, with 9 bases between them. CDR3 DNA: TGTGCCAGCAGCCAAGAACAGGGAATCACCGGGGAGCTGTTTTTT. As protein: CASSQEQGITGELFF. The full variable domain, in which reference TRBV14 and TRBJ2-2 provide the parts outside the CDR3, is EAGVTQFPSHSVIEKGQTVTLRCDPISGHDNLYWYRRVMGKEIKFLLHFVKESKQDESGMPNNRFLAERTGGTYSTLKVQPAELEDSGVYFCASSQEQGITGELFFGEGSRLTVL.

This clonotype showed up many times. The chain couples TRBV20-1 to TRBJ2-7; TRBD2 agrees at 13 bases. Germline values: CDR1 DFQATT, CDR2 SNEGSKA (reference sequence). The ends lost 8 bases at V and 3 bases at J; junction bases unmatched: 10. The CDR3 runs 15 residues. The CDR3 sequence is CSQIFGTSGIYEQYF. CDR3 DNA sequence: TGCAGTCAAATCTTCGGGACTAGCGGGATCTACGAGCAGTACTTC.

Ten or more counts support this clonotype. V is TRBV3-1 and J is TRBJ2-5, with 13 bases matching TRBD2. Per the germline V gene, CDR1 is LGHDT and CDR2 is YNNKEL (reference sequence). Trimming took 0 bases from V and 2 from J; bases not matched to a gene: 9. CDR3 length equals 19 residues. The chain's CDR3 is CASSQDMAGLAGMQETQYF. The CDR3 nucleotides are TGTGCCAGCAGCCAAGATATGGCGGGACTAGCGGGGATGCAAGAGACCCAGTACTTC.